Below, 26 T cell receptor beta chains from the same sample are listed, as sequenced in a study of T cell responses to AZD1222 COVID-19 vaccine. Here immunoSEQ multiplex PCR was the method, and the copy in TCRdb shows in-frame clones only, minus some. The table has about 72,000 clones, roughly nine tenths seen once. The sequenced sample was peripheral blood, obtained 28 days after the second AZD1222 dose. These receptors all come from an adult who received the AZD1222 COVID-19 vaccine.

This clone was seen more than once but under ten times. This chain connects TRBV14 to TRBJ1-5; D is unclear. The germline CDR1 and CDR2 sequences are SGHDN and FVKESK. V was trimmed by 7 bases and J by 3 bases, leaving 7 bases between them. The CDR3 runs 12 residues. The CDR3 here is CASKVDNQPQHF. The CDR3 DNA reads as TGTGCCAGCAAGGTTGACAATCAGCCCCAGCATTTT. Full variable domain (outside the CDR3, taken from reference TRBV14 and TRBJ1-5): EAGVTQFPSHSVIEKGQTVTLRCDPISGHDNLYWYRRVMGKEIKFLLHFVKESKQDESGMPNNRFLAERTGGTYSTLKVQPAELEDSGVYFCASKVDNQPQHFGDGTRLSIL.

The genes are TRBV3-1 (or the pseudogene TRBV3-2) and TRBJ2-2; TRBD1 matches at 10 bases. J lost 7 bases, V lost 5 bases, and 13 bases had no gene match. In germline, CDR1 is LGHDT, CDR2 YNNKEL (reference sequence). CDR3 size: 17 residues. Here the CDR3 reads CASSFRTGQGRNGELFF. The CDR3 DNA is TGTGCCAGCAGCTTTCGGACGGGACAGGGGAGGAACGGGGAGCTGTTTTTT.

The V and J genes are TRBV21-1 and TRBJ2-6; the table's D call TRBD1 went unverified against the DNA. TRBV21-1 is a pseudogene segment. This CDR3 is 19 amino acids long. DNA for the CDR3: TGTGCCAGCAGCAAAGCGCTGGGACAGGGGGTGTCTGGGGCCAACGTCCTGACTTTC. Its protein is CASSKALGQGVSGANVLTF.

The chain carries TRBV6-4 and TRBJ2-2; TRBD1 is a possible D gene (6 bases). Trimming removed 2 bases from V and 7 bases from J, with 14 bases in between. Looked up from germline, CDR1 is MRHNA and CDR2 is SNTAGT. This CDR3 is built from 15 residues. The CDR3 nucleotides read TGTGCCAGCAGTGACAGGACAGCCGGTGACGGGGAGCTGTTTTTT. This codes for CASSDRTAGDGELFF.

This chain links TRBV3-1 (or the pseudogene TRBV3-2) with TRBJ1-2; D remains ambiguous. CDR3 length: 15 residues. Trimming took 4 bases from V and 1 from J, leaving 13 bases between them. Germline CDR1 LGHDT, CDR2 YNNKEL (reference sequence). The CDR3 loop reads CASSPRTGVNYGYTF. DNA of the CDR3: TGTGCCAGCAGCCCTAGGACGGGAGTTAACTATGGCTACACCTTC.

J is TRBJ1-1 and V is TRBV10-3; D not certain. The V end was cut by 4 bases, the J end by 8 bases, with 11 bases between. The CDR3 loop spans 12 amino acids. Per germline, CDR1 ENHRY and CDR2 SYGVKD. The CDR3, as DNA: TGTGCCATCAGTGCCTCATGGGCCGAAGCTTTCTTT. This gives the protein CAISASWAEAFF.

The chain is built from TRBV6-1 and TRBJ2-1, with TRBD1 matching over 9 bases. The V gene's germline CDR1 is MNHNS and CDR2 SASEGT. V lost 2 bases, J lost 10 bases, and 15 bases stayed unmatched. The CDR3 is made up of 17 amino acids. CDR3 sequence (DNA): TGTGCCAGCAGTGAAACGTTCCACCCGGGACAGGGCAGAGAGCAGTTCTTC. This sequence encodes CASSETFHPGQGREQFF.

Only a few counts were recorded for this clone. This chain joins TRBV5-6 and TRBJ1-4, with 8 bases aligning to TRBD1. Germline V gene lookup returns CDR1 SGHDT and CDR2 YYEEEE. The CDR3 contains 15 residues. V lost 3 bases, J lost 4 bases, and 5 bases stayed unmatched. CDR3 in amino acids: CASSSGTGSNEKLFF. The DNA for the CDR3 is TGTGCCAGCAGCTCTGGGACAGGCAGTAATGAAAAACTGTTTTTT. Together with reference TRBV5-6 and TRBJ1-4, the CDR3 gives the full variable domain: DAGVTQSPTHLIKTRGQQVTLRCSPKSGHDTVSWYQQALGQGPQFIFQYYEEEERQRGNFPDRFSGHQFPNYSSELNVNALLLGDSALYLCASSSGTGSNEKLFFGSGTQLSVL.

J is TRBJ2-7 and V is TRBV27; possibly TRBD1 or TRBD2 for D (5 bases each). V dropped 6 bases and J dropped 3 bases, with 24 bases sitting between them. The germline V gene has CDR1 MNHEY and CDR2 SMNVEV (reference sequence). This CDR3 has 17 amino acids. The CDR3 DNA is TGTGCCAGCAGCTACTCCCTGAGGTGGGACGTAGACTACGAGCAGTACTTC. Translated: CASSYSLRWDVDYEQYF.

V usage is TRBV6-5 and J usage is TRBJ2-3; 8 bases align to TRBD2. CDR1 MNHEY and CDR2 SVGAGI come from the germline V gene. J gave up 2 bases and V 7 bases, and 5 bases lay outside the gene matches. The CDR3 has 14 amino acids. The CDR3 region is CASKPAGATDTQYF. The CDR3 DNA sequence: TGTGCCAGCAAGCCAGCGGGAGCCACAGATACGCAGTATTTT.

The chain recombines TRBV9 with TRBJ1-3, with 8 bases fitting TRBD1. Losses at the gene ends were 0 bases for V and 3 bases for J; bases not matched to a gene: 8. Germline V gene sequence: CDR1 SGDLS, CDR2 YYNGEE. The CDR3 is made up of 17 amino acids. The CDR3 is CASSVGTGTDGGNTIYF. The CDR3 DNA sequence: TGTGCCAGCAGCGTAGGGACAGGGACGGATGGTGGAAACACCATATATTTT.

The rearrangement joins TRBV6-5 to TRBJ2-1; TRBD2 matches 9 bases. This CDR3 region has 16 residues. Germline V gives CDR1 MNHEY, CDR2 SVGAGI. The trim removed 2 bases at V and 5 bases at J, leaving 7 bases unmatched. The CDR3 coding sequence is TGTGCCAGCAGTTACGTTGGCGGGAGGGTGAACAATGAGCAGTTCTTC. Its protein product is CASSYVGGRVNNEQFF.

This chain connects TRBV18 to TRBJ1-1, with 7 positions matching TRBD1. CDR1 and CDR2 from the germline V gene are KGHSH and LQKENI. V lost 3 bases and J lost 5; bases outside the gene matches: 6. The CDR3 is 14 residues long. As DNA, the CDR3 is TGTGCCAGCTCACCCAACAGGGGAAGGACTGAAGCTTTCTTT. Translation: CASSPNRGRTEAFF.

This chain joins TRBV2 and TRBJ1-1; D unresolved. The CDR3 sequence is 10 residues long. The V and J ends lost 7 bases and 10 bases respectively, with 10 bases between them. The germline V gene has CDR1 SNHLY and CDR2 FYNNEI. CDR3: CASMRRVAFF. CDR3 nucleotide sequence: TGTGCCAGCATGCGACGGGTAGCTTTCTTT.

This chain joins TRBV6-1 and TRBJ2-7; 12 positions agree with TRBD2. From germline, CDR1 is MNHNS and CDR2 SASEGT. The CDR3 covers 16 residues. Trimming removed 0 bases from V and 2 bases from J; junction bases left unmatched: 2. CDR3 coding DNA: TGTGCCAGCAGTGAAGCTGGACTAGCGGGAACCTACGAGCAGTACTTC. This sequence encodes CASSEAGLAGTYEQYF.

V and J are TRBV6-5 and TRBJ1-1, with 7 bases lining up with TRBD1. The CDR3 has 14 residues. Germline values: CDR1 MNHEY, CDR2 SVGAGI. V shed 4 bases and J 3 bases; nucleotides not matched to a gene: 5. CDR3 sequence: CASSSGRGYTEAFF. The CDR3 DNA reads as TGTGCCAGCAGTTCTGGCAGGGGGTACACTGAAGCTTTCTTT.

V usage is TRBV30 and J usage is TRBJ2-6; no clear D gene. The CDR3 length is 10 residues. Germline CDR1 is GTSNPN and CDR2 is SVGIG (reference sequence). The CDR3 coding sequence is TGTTGCTCTGGGGCCAACGTCCTGACTTTC. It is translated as CCSGANVLTF.

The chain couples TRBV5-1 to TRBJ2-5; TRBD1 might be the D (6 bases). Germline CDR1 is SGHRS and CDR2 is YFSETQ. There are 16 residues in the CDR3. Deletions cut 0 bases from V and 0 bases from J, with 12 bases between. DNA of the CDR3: TGCGCCAGCAGCTTGGTTCAGGACAGAGACCAAGAGACCCAGTACTTC. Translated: CASSLVQDRDQETQYF.

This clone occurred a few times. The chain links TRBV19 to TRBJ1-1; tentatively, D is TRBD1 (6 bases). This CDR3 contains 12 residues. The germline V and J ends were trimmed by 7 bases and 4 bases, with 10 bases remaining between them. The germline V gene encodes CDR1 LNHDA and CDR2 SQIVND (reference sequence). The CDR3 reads CASNFRGTEAFF. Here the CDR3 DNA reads TGTGCCAGTAATTTCAGGGGCACTGAAGCTTTCTTT.

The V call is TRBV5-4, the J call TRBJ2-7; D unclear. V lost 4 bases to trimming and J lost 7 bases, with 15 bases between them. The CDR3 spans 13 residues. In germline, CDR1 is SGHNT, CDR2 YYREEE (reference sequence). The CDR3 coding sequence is TGTGCCAGCAGCATCGGACCAGAAAAGGAGCAGTACTTC. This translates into CASSIGPEKEQYF.

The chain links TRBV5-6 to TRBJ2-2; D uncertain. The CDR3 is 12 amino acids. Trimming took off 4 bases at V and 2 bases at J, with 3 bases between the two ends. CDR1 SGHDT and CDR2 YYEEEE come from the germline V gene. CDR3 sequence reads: CASSTNTGELFF. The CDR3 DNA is TGTGCCAGCAGCACTAACACCGGGGAGCTGTTTTTT.

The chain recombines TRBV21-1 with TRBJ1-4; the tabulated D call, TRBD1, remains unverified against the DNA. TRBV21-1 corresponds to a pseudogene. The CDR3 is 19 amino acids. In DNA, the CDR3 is TGTGCCAGCAGCAAGAGACAGGGACCCTCAAATGCAACTAATGAAAAACTGTTTTTT. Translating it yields CASSKRQGPSNATNEKLFF.

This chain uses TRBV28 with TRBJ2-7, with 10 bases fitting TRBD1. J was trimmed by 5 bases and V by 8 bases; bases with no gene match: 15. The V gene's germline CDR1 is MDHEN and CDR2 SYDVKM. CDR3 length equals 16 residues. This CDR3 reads CASFAPVGTGVHEQYF. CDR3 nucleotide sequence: TGTGCCAGCTTCGCCCCCGTCGGGACAGGGGTCCACGAGCAGTACTTC.

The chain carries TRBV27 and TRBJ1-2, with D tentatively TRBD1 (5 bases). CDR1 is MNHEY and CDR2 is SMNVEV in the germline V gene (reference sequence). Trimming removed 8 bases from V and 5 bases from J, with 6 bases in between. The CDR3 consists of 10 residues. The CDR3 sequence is CASGGYGYTF. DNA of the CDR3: TGTGCCAGCGGGGGGTATGGCTACACCTTC.

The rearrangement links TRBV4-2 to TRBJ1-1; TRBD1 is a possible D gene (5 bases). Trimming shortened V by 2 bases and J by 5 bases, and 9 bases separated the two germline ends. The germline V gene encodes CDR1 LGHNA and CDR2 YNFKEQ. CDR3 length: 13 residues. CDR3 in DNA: TGTGCCAGCAGCCAACAGGGAACGACTGAAGCTTTCTTT. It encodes CASSQQGTTEAFF.

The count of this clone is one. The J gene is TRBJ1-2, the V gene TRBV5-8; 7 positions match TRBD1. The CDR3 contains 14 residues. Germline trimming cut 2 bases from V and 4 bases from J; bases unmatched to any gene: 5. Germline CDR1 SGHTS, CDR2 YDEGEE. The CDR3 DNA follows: TGTGCCAGCAGCTTTTCGGGACAGACCTATGGCTACACCTTC. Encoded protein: CASSFSGQTYGYTF. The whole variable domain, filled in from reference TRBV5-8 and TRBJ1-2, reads EAGVTQSPTHLIKTRGQQATLRCSPISGHTSVYWYQQALGLGLQFLLWYDEGEERNRGNFPPRFSGRQFPNYSSELNVNALELEDSALYLCASSFSGQTYGYTFGSGTRLTVV.